These T cell receptor beta chains were read from a single sample in a study of blood T cells in healthy people across ages. TCRdb called the 5' RACE reads again in MiXCR, with one record for every CDR3 protein. The sample has under 1,100,000 distinct CDR3 sequences; about 23% are singletons. The same data also went into a second study, on T cells of mothers and their children.

Sequenced input: blood. These receptors were collected from a girl aged 2 to 9 in good health. CDR3s include the opening cysteine and the closing phenylalanine or tryptophan. Each record gives: V gene, D gene, clone size, J gene, CDR3 DNA, CDR3 protein. D genes are given only for firm matches. Some rows mark clone size as missing; the rest say once, few, many or name a class of expanded clone.

V gene: TRBV7-9; D gene: TRBD1; clone size: .; J gene: TRBJ2-6; CDR3 DNA: TGTGCCAGCAGCGATAGACAGGGTTCTGGGGCCAACGTCCTGACTTTC; CDR3 protein: CASSDRQGSGANVLTF
V gene: TRBV7-8; D gene: TRBD1; clone size: .; J gene: TRBJ1-1; CDR3 DNA: TGTGCCAGCAGGATAGACAGGGAGAGCACTGAAGCTTTCTTT; CDR3 protein: CASRIDRESTEAFF
V gene: TRBV20-1; D gene: .; clone size: .; J gene: TRBJ2-5; CDR3 DNA: TGCAGTGCTAAGGGTCAACAGGGACGAATCTTCCAAGAGACCCAGTACTTC; CDR3 protein: CSAKGQQGRIFQETQYF
V gene: TRBV10-3; D gene: .; clone size: .; J gene: TRBJ2-6; CDR3 DNA: TGTGCCACGAGGGCGGACTCTGGGGCCAACGTCCTGACTTTC; CDR3 protein: CATRADSGANVLTF
V gene: TRBV15; D gene: .; clone size: .; J gene: TRBJ2-5; CDR3 DNA: TGTGCCACCAGCAGACTGGACACCATTCCCTTCGAGACCCAGTACTTC; CDR3 protein: CATSRLDTIPFETQYF
V gene: TRBV7-2; D gene: TRBD1; clone size: .; J gene: TRBJ1-2; CDR3 DNA: TGTGCCTGCAGGGGGACAGGGGGTCCCTATGGCTACACCTTC; CDR3 protein: CACRGTGGPYGYTF
V gene: TRBV4-1; D gene: TRBD2; clone size: few; J gene: TRBJ2-1; CDR3 DNA: TGCGCCAGCAGCCAAGGAGAGGCTAGCGGGAGCTCCTACAATGAGCAGTTCTTC; CDR3 protein: CASSQGEASGSSYNEQFF
V gene: TRBV3-1; D gene: .; clone size: once; J gene: TRBJ2-3; CDR3 DNA: TGTGCCAGCAGCCTCTTGACTGGCGGGGACACAGATACGCAGTATTTT; CDR3 protein: CASSLLTGGDTDTQYF
V gene: TRBV27; D gene: TRBD1; clone size: .; J gene: TRBJ2-7; CDR3 DNA: TGTGCCAGCGCTCCCCTACAGGGGGTAGACGAGCAGTACTTC; CDR3 protein: CASAPLQGVDEQYF
V gene: TRBV12-3/TRBV12-4; D gene: .; clone size: few; J gene: TRBJ2-7; CDR3 DNA: TGTGCCAGCAGTTTTGAAGCGCAATTCTCCTACGAGCAGTACTTC; CDR3 protein: CASSFEAQFSYEQYF
V gene: TRBV7-3; D gene: TRBD2; clone size: few; J gene: TRBJ2-1; CDR3 DNA: TGTGCCAGCAGCCCAACCGGGACTAGCGGGAGCGATGAGCAGTTCTTC; CDR3 protein: CASSPTGTSGSDEQFF
V gene: TRBV4-1; D gene: .; clone size: .; J gene: TRBJ2-1; CDR3 DNA: TGCGCCAGCAGCCCAGCGCTTCTGAGAGGCAATGAGCAGTTCTTC; CDR3 protein: CASSPALLRGNEQFF
V gene: TRBV24-1; D gene: .; clone size: many; J gene: TRBJ2-6; CDR3 DNA: TGTGCCACCAGGGGAGCTGGGGCCAACGTCCTGACTTTC; CDR3 protein: CATRGAGANVLTF
V gene: TRBV2; D gene: .; clone size: .; J gene: TRBJ1-1; CDR3 DNA: TGTGCCAGCGGGGGACATACTAACACTGAAGCTTTCTTT; CDR3 protein: CASGGHTNTEAFF
V gene: TRBV20-1; D gene: TRBD1; clone size: .; J gene: TRBJ2-5; CDR3 DNA: TGCAGTGCCCCCGGGACAGGGGAAGAGACCCAGTACTTC; CDR3 protein: CSAPGTGEETQYF
V gene: TRBV10-3; D gene: .; clone size: .; J gene: TRBJ1-1; CDR3 DNA: TGTGCCATCAGTCTCGACAGAGAGAACACTGAAGCTTTCTTT; CDR3 protein: CAISLDRENTEAFF
V gene: TRBV13; D gene: TRBD2; clone size: .; J gene: TRBJ2-4; CDR3 DNA: TGTGCCAGCAGCCGGCCCGGGACTAGCCGGATTTGGTACTTC; CDR3 protein: CASSRPGTSRIWYF
V gene: TRBV20-1; D gene: TRBD2; clone size: .; J gene: TRBJ2-1; CDR3 DNA: TGCAGTGCGCTAATCCCGGGACTAGCCATTGAGCAGTTCTTC; CDR3 protein: CSALIPGLAIEQFF
V gene: TRBV6-1; D gene: TRBD1; clone size: few; J gene: TRBJ2-7; CDR3 DNA: TGTGCTAGCAGTCAGCAGGGGGACAGAACTTACGAGCAGTACTTC; CDR3 protein: CASSQQGDRTYEQYF
V gene: TRBV2; D gene: TRBD2; clone size: few; J gene: TRBJ2-5; CDR3 DNA: TGTGCCAGCAGTGAATCGGCGGGACTAGGTGAAGAGACCCAGTACTTC; CDR3 protein: CASSESAGLGEETQYF
V gene: TRBV12-3/TRBV12-4; D gene: .; clone size: few; J gene: TRBJ2-4; CDR3 DNA: TGTGCCAGCGGTTCTGGGGGTCTACTAGCCAAAAACATTCAGTACTTC; CDR3 protein: CASGSGGLLAKNIQYF
V gene: TRBV29-1; D gene: .; clone size: .; J gene: TRBJ2-5; CDR3 DNA: TGCAGCGTTGGGAGGACCGCGCGGACCCAGTACTTC; CDR3 protein: CSVGRTARTQYF
V gene: TRBV5-1; D gene: TRBD1; clone size: few; J gene: TRBJ1-4; CDR3 DNA: TGCGCCAGCAGCTTCACAGGGCGCCAGGGGGGACTGTTTTTT; CDR3 protein: CASSFTGRQGGLFF
V gene: TRBV11-2; D gene: .; clone size: .; J gene: TRBJ2-2; CDR3 DNA: TGTGCCAGCAGGATGGAGGCGAACACCGGGGAGCTGTTTTTT; CDR3 protein: CASRMEANTGELFF